The sequence of this T cell receptor beta chain was determined in a study of blood T cell repertoires in COVID-19. Overall study context: Material from acute and convalescent COVID-19 was sourced from the United States, Italy and Spain. From T cells, B-cell-depleted T cells, or PBMCs came the material, which was cDNA or gDNA.

Trimming removed 2 bases from V and 1 base from J, with 6 bases in between. The CDR3 consists of 14 residues. Germline V gene lookup returns CDR1 SGHVS and CDR2 FQNEAQ. This clone has just a few counts. Everyone who took part was roughly 18 to 89 years old, and they came from about 25 US areas. In Cohort 3, a recovered donor had either two negative PCRs, clearance, or symptom resolution. Data came from immunoSEQ multiplex PCR; TCRdb stores just in-frame clones and leaves some out. The table includes about 250,000 clones, approximately 84% detected once. Sequenced sample: PBMCs or T cells enriched from blood (not recorded which). The chain employs TRBV7-8 and TRBJ2-1; D is possibly TRBD1 (5 bases). This receptor was taken from a man aged 50-59 years who had recovered from COVID-19. Written as DNA, the CDR3 is TGTGCCAGCAGCTTACCAGGGTCCTACAATGAGCAGTTCTTC. It yields the protein CASSLPGSYNEQFF. Based on the CDR3 plus reference TRBV7-8 and TRBJ2-1, the full variable domain is GAGVSQSPRYKVAKRGQDVALRCDPISGHVSLFWYQQALGQGPEFLTYFQNEAQLDKSGLPSDRFFAERPEGSVSTLKIQRTQQEDSAVYLCASSLPGSYNEQFFGPGTRLTVL.